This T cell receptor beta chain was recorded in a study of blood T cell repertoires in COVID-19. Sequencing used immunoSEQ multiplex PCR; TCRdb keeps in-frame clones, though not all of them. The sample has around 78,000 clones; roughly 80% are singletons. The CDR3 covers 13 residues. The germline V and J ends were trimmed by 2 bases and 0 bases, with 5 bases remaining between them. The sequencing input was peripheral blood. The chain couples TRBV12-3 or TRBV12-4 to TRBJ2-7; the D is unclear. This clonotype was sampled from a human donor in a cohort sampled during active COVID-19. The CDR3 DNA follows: TGTGCCAGCAGTTTACAGATCTCCTACGAGCAGTACTTC. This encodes CASSLQISYEQYF.